This record looks at one TCR beta chain sequence and its context. Antigen: not known. This specimen comes from a study of cytomegalovirus exposure and HLA in healthy donors. Broader study findings: In vitro confirmation showed three CMV-associated chains to be CMV antigen specific.

PCR primers comprised 60 Vbeta and 13 Jbeta primers. Sequencing was performed with immunoSEQ multiplex PCR; in TCRdb, only in-frame clones are kept and a portion is missing. The sample records approximately 84,000 clones, approximately 78% being singletons. The V and J ends lost 3 bases and 5 bases respectively, with 11 bases between them. This CDR3 has 14 amino acids. Germline CDR1 LNHDA, CDR2 SQIVND (reference sequence). The clonotype originates from a male donor in good health and CMV-seropositive. The chain combines TRBV19 with TRBJ2-1; no reliable D call. The sequencing sample was made of PBMCs. For the CDR3, the DNA is TGTGCCAGTAGTATGATCCGTACTCACAATGAGCAGTTCTTC. The encoded protein is CASSMIRTHNEQFF.